The present entry profiles one T cell receptor beta chain with its context. The data were obtained in a study of shared clonotypes between healthy human individuals. The protocol was immunoSEQ multiplex PCR, while the TCRdb copy is restricted to in-frame clones and leaves out a portion. The table lists about 2.1 million clones, around 95% of them singletons. CD45RO-negative cells were positively selected for CCR7, leaving out terminally differentiated effector memory CD45RA+ cells. The sample taken for sequencing was naive CD8+ T cells from PBMCs. This TCR was sampled from a man aged 18 to 29 in good health. Some clones in this sample may be carry-over from other donors' samples.

CDR3 DNA: TGTGCCAGTAGTAACAGGGGGCCAAACGAGCAGTACTTC. This sequence encodes CASSNRGPNEQYF. The chain links TRBV19 to TRBJ2-7; 9 bases line up with TRBD1. The CDR3 length is 13 residues. From germline, CDR1 is LNHDA and CDR2 SQIVND (reference sequence). V shed 4 bases, J shed 5 bases, and the junction held 3 bases outside the gene matches.